This entry lists 14 T cell receptor beta chains sequenced from one sample in a study of T cell repertoires in cytomegalovirus infection. These receptors have no identified antigens. TCRdb re-called the reads through MiXCR, storing one row per CDR3 protein. The sample includes around 900,000 distinct CDR3 sequences, approximately 33% of them seen just once. Sequenced material: cultured CD8+ T cells from PBMCs, taken from culture after CMV antigen stimulation. The receptors were gathered from a human donor in good health (CMV status not recorded). Some clones in this sample may be carry-over from other donors' samples.

Comments on this clonotype: This sequence may be a read error, since a much larger clone differs from it by one base. This sequence joins TRBV7-2 and TRBJ1-3, with no clear D. V was trimmed by 5 bases and J by 0 bases, leaving 8 bases between them. The CDR3 runs to 14 residues. Germline CDR1 and CDR2: SGHTA and FQGNSA. The CDR3, as DNA: TGTACCAGCAGCCATGGGTCCTCTGGAAACACCATATATTTT. Its protein is CTSSHGSSGNTIYF.

This chain connects TRBV12-3 or TRBV12-4 to TRBJ2-3, with D uncertain. Trimming removed 4 bases from V and 0 bases from J, with 8 bases in between. The CDR3 totals 14 residues. The CDR3 reads CASSSEDSTDTQYF. In DNA, the CDR3 is TGTGCCAGCAGTTCCGAGGACAGCACAGATACGCAGTATTTT.

Details on this clonotype: This may be a read error: a much more frequent sequence differs by one nucleotide. The rearrangement uses TRBV7-6 and TRBJ2-1; TRBD1 agrees at 7 bases. Germline V gene sequence: CDR1 SGHVS, CDR2 FNYEAQ. This CDR3 has 14 residues. CDR3 in amino acids: CASSTRQGYNKQFF. CDR3 nucleotide sequence: TGTGCCAGCAGCACTCGACAGGGCTACAATAAGCAGTTCTTC.

This clonotype appeared once. The chain uses TRBV20-1 and TRBJ2-2; 8 positions agree with TRBD2. CDR1 is DFQATT and CDR2 is SNEGSKA in the germline V gene (reference sequence). There are 15 residues in the CDR3. With 5 bases clipped from V and 1 base from J, the junction kept 6 bases outside the gene matches. CDR3 loop: CSAPRGAKNTGELFF. CDR3 DNA: TGCAGTGCTCCGCGGGGGGCTAAGAACACCGGGGAGCTGTTTTTT.

The V gene is TRBV5-6, the J gene TRBJ1-1, with D perhaps matching TRBD1 (6 bases). Germline V gene sequence: CDR1 SGHDT, CDR2 YYEEEE. Trimming removed 0 bases from V and 6 bases from J, with 12 bases in between. This CDR3 is built from 14 residues. The CDR3 nucleotides read TGTGCCAGCAGCTTGGGCCAGGGGACGGCTGAAGCTTTCTTT. Translated, it gives CASSLGQGTAEAFF.

The genes are TRBV14 and TRBJ1-1, with TRBD1 as a possible D gene (5 bases). The CDR3 extends over 14 amino acids. V lost 2 bases and J 4 bases, leaving 11 bases between the germline ends. CDR1 SGHDN and CDR2 FVKESK come from the germline V gene. The CDR3 reads CASSQWTRGTEAFF. In DNA, the CDR3 is TGTGCCAGCAGCCAATGGACGAGGGGCACTGAAGCTTTCTTT. Full variable domain (outside the CDR3, taken from reference TRBV14 and TRBJ1-1): EAGVTQFPSHSVIEKGQTVTLRCDPISGHDNLYWYRRVMGKEIKFLLHFVKESKQDESGMPNNRFLAERTGGTYSTLKVQPAELEDSGVYFCASSQWTRGTEAFFGQGTRLTVV.

J is TRBJ2-1 and V is TRBV4-2, with D perhaps TRBD1 or TRBD2 (5 bases each). The CDR3 has 17 amino acids. Trimming removed 4 bases at V and 0 bases at J, with 16 bases between. Germline values: CDR1 LGHNA, CDR2 YNFKEQ. The DNA of the CDR3 is TGTGCCAGCAGCCTTCGGGACCCCACCTCCTCCTACAATGAGCAGTTCTTC. Protein: CASSLRDPTSSYNEQFF.

This clonotype was counted many times. The V gene is TRBV7-6, the J gene TRBJ1-3; D is unclear. Trimming stripped 7 bases from V and 2 bases from J, with 15 bases between. From germline, CDR1 is SGHVS and CDR2 FNYEAQ. The CDR3 is 15 residues long. The CDR3 sequence: CASIPPGRTGNTIYF. As DNA, the CDR3 is TGTGCCAGCATCCCCCCCGGGAGAACTGGAAACACCATATATTTT.

This clonotype was found a few times. The chain links TRBV7-2 to TRBJ2-7; tentatively, D is TRBD1 or TRBD2 (5 bases each). Looked up from germline, CDR1 is SGHTA and CDR2 is FQGNSA. V was shortened by 3 bases and J by 7 bases, with 10 bases between the two germline ends. The CDR3 has 12 amino acids. CDR3 nucleotide sequence: TGTGCCAGCAGCTTGGGACCGGGGGAGCAGTACGTC. It specifies CASSLGPGEQYV.

Turning to this clonotype: This may arise from a read error, as a much more abundant clone is one base away. The chain uses TRBV6-1 and TRBJ2-3; TRBD1 is a possible D gene (6 bases). Trimming took 2 bases from V and 3 from J, leaving 15 bases between them. CDR1 is MNHNS, CDR2 SASEGT, per germline. The CDR3 runs to 16 residues. CDR3 sequence reads: CASSEFSGAQTDTQYF. The CDR3 DNA sequence: TGTGCCAGCAGTGAATTTTCAGGGGCGCAGACAGATACGCAGTATTTT.

J is TRBJ2-2 and V is TRBV27, with unresolved D. The CDR3 consists of 13 residues. Germline CDR1 and CDR2: MNHEY and SMNVEV (reference sequence). Between the trimmed V and J ends, which lost 6 bases and 6 bases, there was a span of 11 bases. CDR3 loop: CASSTGPSGELFF. The CDR3, as DNA: TGTGCCAGCAGCACGGGCCCGTCCGGGGAGCTGTTTTTT.

The sample holds a few counts of this clonotype. V usage is TRBV6-1 and J usage is TRBJ1-1; D unclear. The CDR3 length is 14 residues. V was trimmed by 5 bases and J by 8 bases, leaving 18 bases between them. In germline, CDR1 is MNHNS, CDR2 SASEGT. As DNA, the CDR3 is TGTGCCAGCAGTTACCCCCGGGCGAACCAAGAAGCTTTCTTT. Its protein is CASSYPRANQEAFF.

The chain employs TRBV15 and TRBJ1-1, with a tentative D call TRBD1 (6 bases). V was shortened by 0 bases and J by 0 bases, with 8 bases between the two germline ends. The CDR3 consists of 15 residues. Germline V lookup: CDR1 LNHNV, CDR2 YYDKDF (reference sequence). The CDR3 is CATSRDGTMNTEAFF. In DNA form, the CDR3 reads TGTGCCACCAGCAGAGATGGGACAATGAACACTGAAGCTTTCTTT.

The chain combines TRBV12-3 or TRBV12-4 with TRBJ1-1; TRBD1 agrees at 9 bases. J was trimmed by 0 bases and V by 3 bases; bases with no gene match: 14. CDR3 length equals 19 residues. The CDR3 nucleotides read TGTGCCAGCAGTTTTTTCCCATTCTCGGGACAGGGAATGAACACTGAAGCTTTCTTT. As protein: CASSFFPFSGQGMNTEAFF.